This T cell receptor beta chain was observed in a study of Graves' ophthalmopathy and Graves' hyperthyroidism. The ends lost 6 bases at V and 1 base at J; junction bases unmatched: 6. Germline CDR1 reads DFQATT; CDR2 reads SNEGSKA (reference sequence). This CDR3 has 15 residues. At least ten counts were recorded for this clonotype. The source of the PBMCs was over 8.5 ml of fresh peripheral blood. Amplification targeted the TCR beta CDR3 regions, with RNA transcripts as the source material. HTBI primers primed a first-round RT-PCR, and a second-round multiplex PCR followed. MiXCR, run by TCRdb on the multiplex PCR reads, gives a single entry per CDR3 protein. Counted here are just over 600,000 distinct CDR3 sequences, 20% to 25% occurring once; the ten biggest clones make up roughly 6.9%.

J is TRBJ1-1 and V is TRBV20-1, with 12 bases identical to TRBD1. The TCR originated in a woman aged 18-29 years with stable Graves' hyperthyroidism. Some clones in this sample may be carry-over from other donors' samples. The sequencing sample was made of peripheral blood. CDR3 bases: TGCAGTGCAACCGGGACAGGGGGCGGGAACACTGAAGCTTTCTTT. Its protein is CSATGTGGGNTEAFF.